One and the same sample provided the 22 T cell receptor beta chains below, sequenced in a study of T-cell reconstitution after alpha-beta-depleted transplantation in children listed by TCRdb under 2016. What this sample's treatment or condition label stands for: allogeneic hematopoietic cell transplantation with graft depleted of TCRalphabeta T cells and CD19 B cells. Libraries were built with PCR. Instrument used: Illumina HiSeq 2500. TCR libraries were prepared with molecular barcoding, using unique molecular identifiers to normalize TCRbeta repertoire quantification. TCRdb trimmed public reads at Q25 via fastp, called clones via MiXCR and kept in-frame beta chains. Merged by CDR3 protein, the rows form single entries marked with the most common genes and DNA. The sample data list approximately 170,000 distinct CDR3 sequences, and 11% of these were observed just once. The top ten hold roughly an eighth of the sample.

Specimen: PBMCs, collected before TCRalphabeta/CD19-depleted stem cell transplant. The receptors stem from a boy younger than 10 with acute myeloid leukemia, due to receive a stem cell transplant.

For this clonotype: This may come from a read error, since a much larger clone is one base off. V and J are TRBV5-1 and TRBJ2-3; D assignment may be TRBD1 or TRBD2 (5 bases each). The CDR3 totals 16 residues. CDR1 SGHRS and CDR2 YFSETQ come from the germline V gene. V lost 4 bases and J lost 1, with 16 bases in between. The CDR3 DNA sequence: TGCGCCAGCAGCATGTGGGCTAGCAGGGGCACAGATACGCAGTATTTT. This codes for CASSMWASRGTDTQYF.

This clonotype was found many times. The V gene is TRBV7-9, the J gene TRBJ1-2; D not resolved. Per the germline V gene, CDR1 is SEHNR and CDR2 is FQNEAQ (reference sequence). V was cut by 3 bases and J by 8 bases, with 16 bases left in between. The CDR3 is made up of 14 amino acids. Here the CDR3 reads CASSFAGRSWGYTF. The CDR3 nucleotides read TGTGCCAGCAGCTTTGCCGGTCGAAGTTGGGGCTACACCTTC. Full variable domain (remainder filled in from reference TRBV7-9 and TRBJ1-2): DTGVSQNPRHKITKRGQNVTFRCDPISEHNRLYWYRQTLGQGPEFLTYFQNEAQLEKSRLLSDRFSAERPKGSFSTLEIQRTEQGDSAMYLCASSFAGRSWGYTFGSGTRLTVV.

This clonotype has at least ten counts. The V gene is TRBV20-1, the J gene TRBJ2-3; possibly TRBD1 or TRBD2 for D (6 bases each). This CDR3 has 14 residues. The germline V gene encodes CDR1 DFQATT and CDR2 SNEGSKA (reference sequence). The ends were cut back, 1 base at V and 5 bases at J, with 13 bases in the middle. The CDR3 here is CSARVPGAGDTQYF. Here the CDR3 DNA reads TGCAGTGCTAGAGTTCCGGGGGCAGGAGATACGCAGTATTTT.

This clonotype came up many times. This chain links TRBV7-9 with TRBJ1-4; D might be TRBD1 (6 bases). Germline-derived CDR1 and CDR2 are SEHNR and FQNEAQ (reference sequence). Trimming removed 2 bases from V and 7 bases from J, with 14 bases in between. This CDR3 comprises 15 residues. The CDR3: CASSLWGANAEKLFF. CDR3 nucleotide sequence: TGTGCCAGCAGCTTATGGGGGGCCAACGCTGAAAAACTGTTTTTT.

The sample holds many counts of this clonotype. CDR3 loop: CSARGKNSYEQYV. Here the CDR3 DNA reads TGCAGTGCCCGTGGGAAGAACTCCTACGAGCAGTACGTC. The chain combines TRBV20-1 with TRBJ2-7; D call uncertain. Germline CDR1 DFQATT, CDR2 SNEGSKA (reference sequence). Trimming left V 6 bases short and J 0 bases short, with 12 bases between. There are 13 residues in the CDR3.

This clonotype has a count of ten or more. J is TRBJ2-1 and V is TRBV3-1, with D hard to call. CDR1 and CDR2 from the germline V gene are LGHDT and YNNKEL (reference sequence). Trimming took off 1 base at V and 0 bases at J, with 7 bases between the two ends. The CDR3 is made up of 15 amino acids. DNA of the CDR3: TGTGCCAGCAGCCAAGGGAGTGGCTCCTACAATGAGCAGTTCTTC. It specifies CASSQGSGSYNEQFF.

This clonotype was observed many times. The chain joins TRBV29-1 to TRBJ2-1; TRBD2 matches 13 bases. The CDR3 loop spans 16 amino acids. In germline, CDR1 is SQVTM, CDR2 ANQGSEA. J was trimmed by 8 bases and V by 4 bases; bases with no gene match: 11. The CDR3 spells CSVGGLAGVLFDEQFF. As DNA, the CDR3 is TGCAGCGTTGGCGGACTAGCGGGGGTTCTCTTCGATGAGCAGTTCTTC.

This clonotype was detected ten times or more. The CDR3 sequence is CASRPFWRDDEQFF. Written as DNA, the CDR3 is TGCGCCAGCAGGCCTTTTTGGCGCGACGATGAGCAGTTCTTC. The chain joins TRBV4-1 to TRBJ2-1, with no clear D. In germline, CDR1 is MGHRA, CDR2 YSYEKL. The CDR3 is made up of 14 amino acids. The V and J ends lost 6 bases and 8 bases respectively, with 17 bases between them.

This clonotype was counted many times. The CDR3, as DNA: TGCGCCAGCACCTCCGGTGAGCTCCGCGCGAACACCGGGGAGCTGTTTTTT. Amino acid sequence: CASTSGELRANTGELFF. The V call is TRBV5-1, the J call TRBJ2-2, with D hard to call. This CDR3 is built from 17 residues. The germline CDR1 and CDR2 sequences are SGHRS and YFSETQ. The germline V and J ends were trimmed by 6 bases and 0 bases, with 18 bases remaining between them.

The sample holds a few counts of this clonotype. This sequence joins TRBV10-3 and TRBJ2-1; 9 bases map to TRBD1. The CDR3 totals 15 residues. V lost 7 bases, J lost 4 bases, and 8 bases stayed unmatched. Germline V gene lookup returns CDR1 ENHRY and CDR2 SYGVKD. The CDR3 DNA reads TGTGCCATCACTAGACAGGGGGGGACTTACAATGAGCAGTTCTTC. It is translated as CAITRQGGTYNEQFF.

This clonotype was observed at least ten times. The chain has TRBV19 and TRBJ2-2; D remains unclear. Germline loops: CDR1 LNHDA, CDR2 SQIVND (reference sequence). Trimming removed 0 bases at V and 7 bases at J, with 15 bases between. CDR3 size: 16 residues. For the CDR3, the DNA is TGTGCCAGTAGTATAGAAGGCGGCCCCGATGGCGGGGAGCTGTTTTTT. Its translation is CASSIEGGPDGGELFF.

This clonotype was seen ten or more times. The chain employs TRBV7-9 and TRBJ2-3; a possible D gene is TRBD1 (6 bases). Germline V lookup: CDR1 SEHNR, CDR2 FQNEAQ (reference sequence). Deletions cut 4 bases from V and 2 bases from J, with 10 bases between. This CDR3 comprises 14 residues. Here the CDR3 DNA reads TGTGCCAGCAGCTCTTGGACAGTCACAGATACGCAGTATTTT. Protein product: CASSSWTVTDTQYF.

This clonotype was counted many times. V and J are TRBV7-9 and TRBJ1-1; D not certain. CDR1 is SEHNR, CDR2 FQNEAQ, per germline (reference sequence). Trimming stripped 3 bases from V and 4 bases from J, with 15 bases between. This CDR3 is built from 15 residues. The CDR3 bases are TGTGCCAGCAGCTTTGCCCATGAATCCGGCACTGAAGCTTTCTTT. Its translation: CASSFAHESGTEAFF.

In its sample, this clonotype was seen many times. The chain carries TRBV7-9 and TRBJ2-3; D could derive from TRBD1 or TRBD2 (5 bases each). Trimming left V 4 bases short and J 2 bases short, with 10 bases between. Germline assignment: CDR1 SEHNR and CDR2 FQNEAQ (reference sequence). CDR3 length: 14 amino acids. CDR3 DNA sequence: TGTGCCAGCAGCTCCGGGGCCTTCACAGATACGCAGTATTTT. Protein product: CASSSGAFTDTQYF.

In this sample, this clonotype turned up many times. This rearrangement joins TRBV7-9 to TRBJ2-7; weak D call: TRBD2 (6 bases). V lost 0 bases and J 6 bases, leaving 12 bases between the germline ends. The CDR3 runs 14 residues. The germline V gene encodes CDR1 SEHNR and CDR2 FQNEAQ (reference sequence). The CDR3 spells CASSLAGGTGEQYV. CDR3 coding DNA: TGTGCCAGCAGCTTAGCGGGGGGAACTGGCGAGCAGTACGTC.

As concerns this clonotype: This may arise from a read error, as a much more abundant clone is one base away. CDR3 residues: CANSYSGVSNQPQHF. The DNA of the CDR3 is TGTGCCAACAGTTACTCAGGGGTTAGCAATCAGCCCCAGCATTTT. The V call is TRBV6-5, the J call TRBJ1-5; the D gene is possibly TRBD1 (6 bases). Germline loops: CDR1 MNHEY, CDR2 SVGAGI. CDR3 length equals 15 residues.

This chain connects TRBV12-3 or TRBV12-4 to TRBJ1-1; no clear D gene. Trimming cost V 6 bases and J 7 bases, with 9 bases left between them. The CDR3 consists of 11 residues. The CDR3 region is CASREVDEAFF. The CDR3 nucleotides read TGTGCCAGCAGGGAGGTGGATGAAGCTTTCTTT.

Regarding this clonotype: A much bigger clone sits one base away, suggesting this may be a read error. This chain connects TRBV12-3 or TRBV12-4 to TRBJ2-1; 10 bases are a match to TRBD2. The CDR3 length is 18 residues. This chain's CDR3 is CGSSLTSGKGYSYNEQFF. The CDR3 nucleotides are TGTGGCAGCAGCCTCACTAGCGGGAAGGGTTACTCCTACAATGAGCAGTTCTTC.

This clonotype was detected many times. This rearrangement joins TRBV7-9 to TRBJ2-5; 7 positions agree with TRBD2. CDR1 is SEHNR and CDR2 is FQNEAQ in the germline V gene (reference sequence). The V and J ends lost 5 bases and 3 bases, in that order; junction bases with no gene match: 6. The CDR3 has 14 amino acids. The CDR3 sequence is CASSPRGDEETQYF. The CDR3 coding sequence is TGTGCCAGCAGCCCCCGGGGGGACGAAGAGACCCAGTACTTC.

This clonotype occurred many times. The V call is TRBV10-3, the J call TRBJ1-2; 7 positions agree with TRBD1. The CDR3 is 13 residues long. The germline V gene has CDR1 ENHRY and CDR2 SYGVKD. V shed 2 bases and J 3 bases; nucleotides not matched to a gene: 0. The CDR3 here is CAISETGDYGYTF. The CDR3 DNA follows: TGTGCCATCAGTGAGACAGGGGACTATGGCTACACCTTC.

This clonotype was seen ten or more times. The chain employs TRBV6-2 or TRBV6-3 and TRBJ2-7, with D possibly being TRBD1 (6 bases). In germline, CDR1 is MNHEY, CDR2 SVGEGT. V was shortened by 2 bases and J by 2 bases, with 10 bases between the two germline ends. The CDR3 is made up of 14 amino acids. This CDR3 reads CASSYQGPAYEQYF. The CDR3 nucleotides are TGTGCCAGCAGTTACCAGGGGCCGGCCTACGAGCAGTACTTC.

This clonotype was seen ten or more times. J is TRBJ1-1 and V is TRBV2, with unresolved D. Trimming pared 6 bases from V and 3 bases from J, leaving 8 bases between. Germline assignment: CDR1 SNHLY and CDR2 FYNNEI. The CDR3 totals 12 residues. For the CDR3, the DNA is TGTGCCAGCAGCCCTGAGTACACTGAAGCTTTCTTT. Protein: CASSPEYTEAFF.